Listed below are T cell receptor beta chains from one sample, sequenced in a study of blood T cells in healthy people across ages. In TCRdb, the 5' RACE reads were re-called with MiXCR into one record per CDR3 protein. The sample records fewer than 2,000,000 distinct CDR3 sequences, about two fifths being singletons. Sequenced sample: blood. The receptors here all came from a human donor in good health. The CDR3 runs from the conserved cysteine through the conserved F or W. The D gene is left open where the match is weak. Clone size is stated in some rows and not others, as once, few, many or a class when expanded.

d_gene	abundance	v_gene	j_gene	CDR3nt	CDR3aa
TRBD2	few	TRBV7-3	TRBJ2-1	TGTGCCAGCAGCCAACAACTACCTAGCGGGGGGGCGAGGAATGAGCAGTTCTTC	CASSQQLPSGGARNEQFF
NA	NA	TRBV7-9	TRBJ1-2	TGTGCCAGCAGCTTTGTCTCGGGGAGCTATGGCTACACCTTC	CASSFVSGSYGYTF
NA	few	TRBV7-9	TRBJ1-4	TGTGCCAGCAGCTTAAGGGGAGGACTCATTAATGAAAAACTGTTTTTT	CASSLRGGLINEKLFF
NA	NA	TRBV19	TRBJ2-5	TGTGCCAGTAGCATGCGACCGCTAATCTATCAAGAGACCCAGTACTTC	CASSMRPLIYQETQYF
NA	few	TRBV6-5	TRBJ2-3	TGTGCCAGCAGAGGCCGAGGCCCCCCAGATACGCAGTATTTT	CASRGRGPPDTQYF
NA	NA	TRBV28	TRBJ2-7	TGTGCCAGCAGTTTATTCGACAGGCTCTACGAGCAGTACTTC	CASSLFDRLYEQYF
TRBD2	NA	TRBV25-1	TRBJ2-1	TGTGCCAGCAGTGAATATGGCGGACTAGCGAAGGGGAATGAGCAGTTCTTC	CASSEYGGLAKGNEQFF
NA	NA	TRBV19	TRBJ1-4	TGTGCCAGTCGTAATGAAAAACTGTTTTTT	CASRNEKLFF
TRBD1	NA	TRBV20-1	TRBJ2-3	TGCAGTGCTATTGACAGGGTTGGAGATACGCAGTATTTT	CSAIDRVGDTQYF
NA	NA	TRBV20-1	TRBJ2-4	TGCAGTGCTAGAGGAGCGGCCAAAAACATTCAGTACTTC	CSARGAAKNIQYF
NA	NA	TRBV9	TRBJ1-1	TGTGCCAGCAGCGTAGTAGGGGGTCCTGAAGCTTTCTTT	CASSVVGGPEAFF
NA	few	TRBV27	TRBJ1-2	TGTGCCAGCAGTTTAGCCGGGACCCTCGGCGGCTACACCTTC	CASSLAGTLGGYTF
NA	few	TRBV15	TRBJ2-3	TGTGCCACCAGCAGAGTAGACTCCAAGGATACGCAGTATTTT	CATSRVDSKDTQYF
NA	few	TRBV7-9	TRBJ1-6	TGTGCCAGCAGCTTAAATAGCCGGGATTCACCCCTCCACTTT	CASSLNSRDSPLHF
NA	few	TRBV7-9	TRBJ1-2	TGTGCCAGCAGCGGCGGGGGGCGCGGGAGCTACACCTTC	CASSGGGRGSYTF
TRBD2	NA	TRBV14	TRBJ2-1	TGTGCCAGCAGCCAAGAAGGGACTAGCGGGGGCGATGAGCAGTTCTTC	CASSQEGTSGGDEQFF
NA	NA	TRBV7-9	TRBJ2-2	TGTGCCAGCAGCCGGATAAGGGACACACCGAACACCGGGGAGCTGTTTTTT	CASSRIRDTPNTGELFF
NA	NA	TRBV7-2	TRBJ2-1	TGTGCCAGCAGCCAAGACCCGACGTCCTACAATGAGCAGTTCTTC	CASSQDPTSYNEQFF
NA	NA	TRBV11-1	TRBJ2-7	TGTGCCAGCAGCTTAAGAGACATGCAATACGAGCAGTACTTC	CASSLRDMQYEQYF
NA	NA	TRBV7-9	TRBJ2-5	TGTGCCAGCAAAGGGGGGCCCCAAGAGACCCAGTACTTC	CASKGGPQETQYF
NA	NA	TRBV7-9	TRBJ2-3	TGTGCCAGCGACCCCGCAGATACGCAGTATTTT	CASDPADTQYF
TRBD1	NA	TRBV20-1	TRBJ1-2	TGCAGTGCTAGAGAAATGGCAGGGGGCAACTTCTATGGCTACACCTTC	CSAREMAGGNFYGYTF
NA	NA	TRBV7-8	TRBJ1-1	TGTGCCAGCAGCCCAACAGGGCCAACAACAGGGAACACTGAAGCTTTCTTT	CASSPTGPTTGNTEAFF
NA	few	TRBV12-3/TRBV12-4	TRBJ2-1	TGTGCCAGCAGTTTTTCTATCCGGGGACGGCAAAGGCAGTTCTTC	CASSFSIRGRQRQFF
NA	many	TRBV20-1	TRBJ1-2	TGCAGTGCTAGAGACGACGACTATGGCTACACCTTC	CSARDDDYGYTF
NA	NA	TRBV7-7	TRBJ2-1	TGTGCTAGCAGCTTACGTCTGAGTAGTAGTGAGCAGTTCTTC	CASSLRLSSSEQFF
TRBD2	many	TRBV7-3	TRBJ2-3	TGTGCCAGCAGCTTAGCTAGCGGGGGCACAGATACGCAGTATTTT	CASSLASGGTDTQYF
NA	NA	TRBV6-6	TRBJ1-2	TGTGCCAGCAGCACGGAGGAGAACTATGGCTACACCTTC	CASSTEENYGYTF
TRBD1	few	TRBV7-2	TRBJ2-1	TGTGCCAGCAGCTCCAGGACAGGGGGCGCGTACAATGAGCAGTTCTTC	CASSSRTGGAYNEQFF
NA	few	TRBV20-1	TRBJ2-3	TGCAGCGTGCGGGACCCGAGCACAGATACGCAGTATTTT	CSVRDPSTDTQYF
NA	NA	TRBV6-5	TRBJ1-1	TGTGCCAGCGCGCGGCAGACAGGTTTGAACACTGAAGCTTTCTTT	CASARQTGLNTEAFF
NA	few	TRBV11-3	TRBJ1-2	TGTGCCAGCAGCCCGGGCGGGAGGCGCGTGAAAGGCTACACCTTC	CASSPGGRRVKGYTF
NA	NA	TRBV29-1	TRBJ2-3	TGCAGCGTGGCCTCACCTACGGCAGATACGCAGTATTTT	CSVASPTADTQYF
TRBD1	NA	TRBV6-6	TRBJ2-7	TGTGCCAGCAGCCTAACGACAGGGAAGTCCTACGAGCAGTACTTC	CASSLTTGKSYEQYF
NA	NA	TRBV5-5	TRBJ1-4	TGTGCCAGCAGCAGTGCAGGGCCAAGGGAAAAACTGTTTTTT	CASSSAGPREKLFF
NA	NA	TRBV27	TRBJ1-2	TGTGCCAGCAGGGACGGGGGCTATACGGGCTATGGCTACACCTTC	CASRDGGYTGYGYTF
TRBD1	few	TRBV5-1	TRBJ2-7	TGCGCCAGCACTGGACAGGGGGACTCCTACGAGCAGTACTTC	CASTGQGDSYEQYF
NA	few	TRBV5-6	TRBJ2-3	TGTGCCAGCAGCTCTACCGGTCGGGATACGCAGTATTTT	CASSSTGRDTQYF
NA	NA	TRBV5-1	TRBJ1-1	TGCGCCAGCAGCTTGAGTTTCCCTGGTCTTGAAGCTTTCTTT	CASSLSFPGLEAFF
NA	NA	TRBV6-2/TRBV6-3	TRBJ2-3	TGTGCCAGCAGTCCGGGGCAGGTTCCAGATACGCAGTATTTT	CASSPGQVPDTQYF
TRBD2	few	TRBV20-1	TRBJ2-3	TGCAGTGCCGCCGGACTGGCGGGAGACATCACAGATACGCAGTATTTT	CSAAGLAGDITDTQYF
NA	NA	TRBV4-3	TRBJ1-2	TGCGCCAGCAGCCAGATAGGACAGCATGGCTACACCTTC	CASSQIGQHGYTF
TRBD2	NA	TRBV18	TRBJ2-5	TGTGCCAGCTCACCGGGACTAGAAATGGAAGAGACCCAGTACTTC	CASSPGLEMEETQYF
NA	NA	TRBV28	TRBJ1-1	TGTGCCAGCAGCCCCAGATATGTAAAGAACACTGAAGCTTTCTTT	CASSPRYVKNTEAFF
TRBD2	NA	TRBV6-5	TRBJ2-3	TGTGCCAGCAGTTACCCGCGACTAGCGGGGACTAGCACAGATACGCAGTATTTT	CASSYPRLAGTSTDTQYF
NA	NA	TRBV29-1	TRBJ2-7	TGCAGCGCCGCTGGCCCCGGGACGACTGGGAGCGAGCAGTACTTC	CSAAGPGTTGSEQYF
TRBD1	NA	TRBV20-1	TRBJ2-4	TGCAGTGCTAGGGAGGGACAGGAAGCAGGAAACATTCAGTACTTC	CSAREGQEAGNIQYF
NA	NA	TRBV15	TRBJ1-3	TGTGCCACCAGCATAGGATCTGGAAACACCATATATTTT	CATSIGSGNTIYF
NA	NA	TRBV29-1	TRBJ2-5	TGCAGCGTTGCCCTGGAGACCCAGTACTTC	CSVALETQYF
NA	few	TRBV6-2/TRBV6-3	TRBJ1-2	TGTGCCAGCGACACGGGGGTTGGCTACACCTTC	CASDTGVGYTF
NA	NA	TRBV7-2	TRBJ1-1	TGTGCCAGCAGCTTACCACCCTCAGGGATAAACACTGAAGCTTTCTTT	CASSLPPSGINTEAFF
TRBD1	few	TRBV20-1	TRBJ1-2	TGCAGTGCTACCTTAGGCGGGACAGCGAATTATGGCTACACCTTC	CSATLGGTANYGYTF
TRBD1	few	TRBV5-8	TRBJ1-2	TGTGCCAGCAGCTTGGACGGGACAGGGGGGTATGATGGCTACACCTTC	CASSLDGTGGYDGYTF
TRBD1	few	TRBV20-1	TRBJ1-5	TGCAGTGCTAGAAAGTCCGGCGCAGGGGGTTCAGGGCAGCCCCAGCATTTT	CSARKSGAGGSGQPQHF
NA	NA	TRBV25-1	TRBJ2-1	TGTGCCAGCAGTGCTAGAAAGGCGGGTTACAATGAGCAGTTCTTC	CASSARKAGYNEQFF